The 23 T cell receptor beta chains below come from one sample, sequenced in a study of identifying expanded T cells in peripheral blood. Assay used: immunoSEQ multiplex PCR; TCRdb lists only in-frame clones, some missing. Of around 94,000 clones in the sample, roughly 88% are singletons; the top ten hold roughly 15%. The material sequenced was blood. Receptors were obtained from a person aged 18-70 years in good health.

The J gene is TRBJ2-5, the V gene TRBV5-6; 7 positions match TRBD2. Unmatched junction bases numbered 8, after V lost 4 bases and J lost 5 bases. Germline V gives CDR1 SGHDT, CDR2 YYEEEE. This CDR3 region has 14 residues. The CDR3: CASSPRTSVETQYF. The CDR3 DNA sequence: TGTGCCAGCAGCCCCAGGACTAGTGTGGAGACCCAGTACTTC.

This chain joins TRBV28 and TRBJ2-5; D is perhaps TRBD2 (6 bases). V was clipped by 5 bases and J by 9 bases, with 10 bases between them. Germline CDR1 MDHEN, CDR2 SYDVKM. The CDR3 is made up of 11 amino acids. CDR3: CASSRPGAQYF. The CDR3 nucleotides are TGTGCCAGCAGTCGCCCGGGGGCCCAGTACTTC.

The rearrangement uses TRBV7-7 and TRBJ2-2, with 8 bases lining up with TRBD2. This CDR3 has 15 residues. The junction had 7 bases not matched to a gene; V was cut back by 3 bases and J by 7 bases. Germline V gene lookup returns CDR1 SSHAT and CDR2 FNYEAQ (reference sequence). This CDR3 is CASSFLRAGDGELFF. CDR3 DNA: TGTGCCAGCAGCTTTCTTAGAGCGGGAGACGGGGAGCTGTTTTTT.

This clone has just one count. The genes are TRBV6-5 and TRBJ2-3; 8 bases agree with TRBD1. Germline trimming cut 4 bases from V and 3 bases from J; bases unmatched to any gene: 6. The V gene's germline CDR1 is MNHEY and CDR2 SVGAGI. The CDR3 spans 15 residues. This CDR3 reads CASSSTGVLTDTQYF. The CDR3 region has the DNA TGTGCCAGCAGTTCGACAGGGGTTTTAACAGATACGCAGTATTTT.

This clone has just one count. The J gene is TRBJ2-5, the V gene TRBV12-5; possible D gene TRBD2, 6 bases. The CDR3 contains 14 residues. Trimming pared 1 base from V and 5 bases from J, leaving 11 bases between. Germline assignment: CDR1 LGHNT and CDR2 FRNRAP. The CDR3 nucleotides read TGTGCTAGTGGTTTGGACCCCGCGGGGGAGACCCAGTACTTC. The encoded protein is CASGLDPAGETQYF.

CDR3 DNA: TGTGCCAGCAGCGCCCAGACCACTGAAGCTTTCTTT. Its translation: CASSAQTTEAFF. This sequence joins TRBV7-8 and TRBJ1-1; D is unclear. The germline CDR1 and CDR2 sequences are SGHVS and FQNEAQ. V lost 5 bases and J 4 bases, leaving 8 bases between the germline ends. This CDR3 has 12 amino acids. The full variable domain, its missing parts supplied by reference TRBV7-8 and TRBJ1-1, is GAGVSQSPRYKVAKRGQDVALRCDPISGHVSLFWYQQALGQGPEFLTYFQNEAQLDKSGLPSDRFFAERPEGSVSTLKIQRTQQEDSAVYLCASSAQTTEAFFGQGTRLTVV.

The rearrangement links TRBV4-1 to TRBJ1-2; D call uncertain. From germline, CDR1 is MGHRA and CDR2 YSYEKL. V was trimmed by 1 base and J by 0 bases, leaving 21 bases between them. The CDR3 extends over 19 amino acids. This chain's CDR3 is CASSQVLKRRYEANYGYTF. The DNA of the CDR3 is TGCGCCAGCAGCCAAGTGTTGAAAAGGCGATACGAAGCTAACTATGGCTACACCTTC.

The CDR3 region is CASSPNPSGTYEQYF. CDR3 sequence (DNA): TGTGCCAGCAGCCCGAATCCCAGCGGAACCTACGAGCAGTACTTC. J is TRBJ2-7 and V is TRBV5-4; possibly TRBD2 for D (5 bases). The CDR3 runs 15 residues. V shed 4 bases and J shed 2 bases, with 16 bases lying between them. CDR1 is SGHNT, CDR2 YYREEE, per germline (reference sequence).

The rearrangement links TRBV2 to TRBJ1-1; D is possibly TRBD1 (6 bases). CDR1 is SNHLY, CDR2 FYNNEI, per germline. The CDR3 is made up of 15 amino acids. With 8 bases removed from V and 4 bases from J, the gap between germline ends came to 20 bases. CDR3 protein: CASSERGRGSTEAFF. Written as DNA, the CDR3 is TGTGCCAGCTCCGAGCGGGGGAGGGGGAGCACTGAAGCTTTCTTT.

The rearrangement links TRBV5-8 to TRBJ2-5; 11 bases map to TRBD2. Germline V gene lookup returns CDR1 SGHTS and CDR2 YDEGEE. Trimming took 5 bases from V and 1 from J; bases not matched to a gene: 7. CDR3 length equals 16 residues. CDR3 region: CASRPGTSGTQETQYF. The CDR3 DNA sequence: TGTGCCAGCAGACCCGGGACTAGCGGAACCCAAGAGACCCAGTACTTC.

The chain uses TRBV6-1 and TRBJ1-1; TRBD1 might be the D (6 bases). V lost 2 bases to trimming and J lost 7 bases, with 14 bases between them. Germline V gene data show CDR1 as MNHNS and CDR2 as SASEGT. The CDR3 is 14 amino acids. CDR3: CASSESQGRVEAFF. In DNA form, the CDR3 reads TGTGCCAGCAGTGAAAGTCAGGGGAGGGTTGAAGCTTTCTTT.

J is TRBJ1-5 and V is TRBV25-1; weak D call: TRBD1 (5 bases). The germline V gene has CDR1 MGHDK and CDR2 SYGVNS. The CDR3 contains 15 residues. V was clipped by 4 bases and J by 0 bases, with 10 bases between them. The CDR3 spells CASSGGPTSNQPQHF. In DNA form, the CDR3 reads TGTGCCAGCAGTGGGGGACCGACTAGCAATCAGCCCCAGCATTTT.

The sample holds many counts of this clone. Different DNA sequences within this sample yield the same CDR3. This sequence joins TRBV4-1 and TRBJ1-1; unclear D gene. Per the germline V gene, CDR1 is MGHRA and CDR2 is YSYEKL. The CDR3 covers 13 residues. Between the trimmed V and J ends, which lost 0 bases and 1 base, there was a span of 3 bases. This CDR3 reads CASSQEKNTEAFF. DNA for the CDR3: TGCGCCAGCAGCCAAGAGAAGAACACTGAAGCTTTCTTT.

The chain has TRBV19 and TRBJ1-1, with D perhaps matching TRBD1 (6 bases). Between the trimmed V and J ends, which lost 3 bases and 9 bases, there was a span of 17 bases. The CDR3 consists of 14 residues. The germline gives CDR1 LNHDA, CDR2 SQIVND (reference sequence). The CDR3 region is CASSMEVGRGKAFF. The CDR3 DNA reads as TGTGCCAGTAGTATGGAGGTCGGGAGGGGGAAAGCTTTCTTT.

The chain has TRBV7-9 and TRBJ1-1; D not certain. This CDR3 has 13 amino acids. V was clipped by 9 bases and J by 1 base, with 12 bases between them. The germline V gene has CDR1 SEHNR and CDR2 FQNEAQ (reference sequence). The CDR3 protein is CASSAGQNTEAFF. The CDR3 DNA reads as TGTGCCAGTAGTGCGGGTCAGAACACTGAAGCTTTCTTT.

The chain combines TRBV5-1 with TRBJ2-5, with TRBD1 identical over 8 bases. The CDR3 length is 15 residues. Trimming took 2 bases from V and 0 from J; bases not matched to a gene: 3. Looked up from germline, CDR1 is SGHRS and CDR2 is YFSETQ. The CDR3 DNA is TGCGCCAGCAGCTTAAACAGGGGGTACCAAGAGACCCAGTACTTC. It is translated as CASSLNRGYQETQYF.

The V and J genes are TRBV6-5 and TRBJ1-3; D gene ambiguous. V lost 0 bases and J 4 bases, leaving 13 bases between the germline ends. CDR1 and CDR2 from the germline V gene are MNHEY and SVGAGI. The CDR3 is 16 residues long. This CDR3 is CASSYSIAVAGNTIYF. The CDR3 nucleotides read TGTGCCAGCAGTTACTCGATAGCGGTAGCCGGAAACACCATATATTTT.

The CDR3 DNA is TGCGCCAGCAGGACAGGGATACAAGAGACCCAGTACTTC. Amino acid sequence: CASRTGIQETQYF. The chain joins TRBV5-1 to TRBJ2-5; 7 bases are shared with TRBD1. The CDR3 runs 13 residues. The germline CDR1 and CDR2 sequences are SGHRS and YFSETQ. J lost 2 bases, V lost 5 bases, and 3 bases had no gene match. Full variable domain (rest looked up from reference TRBV5-1 and TRBJ2-5): KAGVTQTPRYLIKTRGQQVTLSCSPISGHRSVSWYQQTPGQGLQFLFEYFSETQRNKGNFPGRFSGRQFSNSRSEMNVSTLELGDSALYLCASRTGIQETQYFGPGTRLLVL.

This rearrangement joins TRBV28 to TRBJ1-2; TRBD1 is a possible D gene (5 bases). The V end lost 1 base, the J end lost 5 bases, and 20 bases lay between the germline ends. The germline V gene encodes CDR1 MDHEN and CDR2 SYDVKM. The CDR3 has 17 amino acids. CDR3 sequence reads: CASSLSQGLNPIYGYTF. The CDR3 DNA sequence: TGTGCCAGCAGTTTATCGCAGGGCCTAAATCCGATATATGGCTACACCTTC.

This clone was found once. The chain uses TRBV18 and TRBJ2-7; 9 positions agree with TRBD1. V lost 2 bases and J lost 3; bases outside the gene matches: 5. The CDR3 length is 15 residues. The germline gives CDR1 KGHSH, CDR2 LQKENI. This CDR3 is CASSPKGQGFYEQYF. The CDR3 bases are TGTGCCAGCTCACCAAAAGGACAGGGGTTCTACGAGCAGTACTTC. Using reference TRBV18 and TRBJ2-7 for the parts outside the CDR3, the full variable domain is NAGVMQNPRHLVRRRGQEARLRCSPMKGHSHVYWYRQLPEEGLKFMVYLQKENIIDESGMPKERFSAEFPKEGPSILRIQQVVRGDSAAYFCASSPKGQGFYEQYFGPGTRLTVT.

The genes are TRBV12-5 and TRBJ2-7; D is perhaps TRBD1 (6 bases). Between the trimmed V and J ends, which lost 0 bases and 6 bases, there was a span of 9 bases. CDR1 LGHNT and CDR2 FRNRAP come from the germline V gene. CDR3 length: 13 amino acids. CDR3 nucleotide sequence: TGTGCTAGTGGTTTGGTCACAGGGTCCGAGCAGTACTTC. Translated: CASGLVTGSEQYF. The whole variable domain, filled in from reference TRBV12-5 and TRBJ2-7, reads DARVTQTPRHKVTEMGQEVTMRCQPILGHNTVFWYRQTMMQGLELLAYFRNRAPLDDSGMPKDRFSAEMPDATLATLKIQPSEPRDSAVYFCASGLVTGSEQYFGPGTRLTVT.

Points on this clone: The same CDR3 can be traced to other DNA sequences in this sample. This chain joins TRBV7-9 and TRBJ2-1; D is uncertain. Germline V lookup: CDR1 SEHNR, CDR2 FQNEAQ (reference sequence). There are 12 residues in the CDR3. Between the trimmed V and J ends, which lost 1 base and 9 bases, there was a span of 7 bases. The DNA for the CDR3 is TGTGCCAGCAGCTTAGAGCCGGGTGAGCAGTTCTTC. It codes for CASSLEPGEQFF.

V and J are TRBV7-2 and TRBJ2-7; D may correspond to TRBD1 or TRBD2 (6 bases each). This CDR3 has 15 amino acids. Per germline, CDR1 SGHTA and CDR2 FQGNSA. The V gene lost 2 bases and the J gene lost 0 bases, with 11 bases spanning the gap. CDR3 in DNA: TGTGCCAGCAGCTTAAACTGGGGGGCCTCCTACGAGCAGTACTTC. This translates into CASSLNWGASYEQYF.